A selection of T cell receptor beta chains follows, all from one sample in a study of blood T cell repertoires in COVID-19. Profiling relied on immunoSEQ multiplex PCR, and the TCRdb table lists in-frame clones only, not all of them. The repertoire consists of about 51,000 clones, with 86% occurring once and the leading ten covering over 3.5%. The source material was peripheral blood. These receptors were obtained from a man aged 80 or over with active COVID-19. The CDR3 runs from the conserved cysteine through the conserved F or W. D genes are given only for firm matches. The listing skips clone size in some rows; elsewhere it reads once, few, many or a size class.

d_call	clone_size	v_call	cdr3_length	j_call	cdr3_aa	cdr3_nt
-	-	TRBV6-2/TRBV6-3	14	TRBJ2-2	CASSPRGFSGELFF	TGTGCCAGCAGCCCCCGGGGGTTTTCCGGGGAGCTGTTTTTT
-	-	TRBV5-8	14	TRBJ1-1	CASSLGAVNTEAFF	TGTGCCAGCAGCTTGGGTGCAGTGAACACTGAAGCTTTCTTT
TRBD1	-	TRBV19	15	TRBJ1-5	CASTRDRGRNQPQHF	TGTGCCAGTACCCGGGACAGGGGACGCAATCAGCCCCAGCATTTT
-	-	TRBV9	13	TRBJ2-7	CASSVATTYEQYF	TGTGCCAGCAGCGTAGCTACTACCTACGAGCAGTACTTC
TRBD1	-	TRBV19	14	TRBJ2-7	CASRGTGRAYEQYF	TGTGCCAGTAGGGGGACAGGTAGAGCCTACGAGCAGTACTTC
TRBD1	-	TRBV5-1	13	TRBJ1-2	CASNLQGEDGYTF	TGCGCCAGCAATCTCCAGGGGGAGGATGGCTACACCTTC
-	-	TRBV7-2	15	TRBJ2-7	CASSPGLLVGYEQYF	TGTGCCAGCAGCCCGGGACTCCTGGTGGGCTACGAGCAGTACTTC
TRBD2	few	TRBV4-1	16	TRBJ2-5	CASSQEGSGRAETQYF	TGCGCCAGCAGCCAAGAGGGTAGCGGGAGGGCCGAGACCCAGTACTTC
-	-	TRBV6-2/TRBV6-3	15	TRBJ2-2	CASSPIQGDTGELFF	TGTGCCAGCAGTCCCATACAGGGAGACACCGGGGAGCTGTTTTTT
-	-	TRBV6-5	15	TRBJ2-1	CASSYGQGSYNEQFF	TGTGCCAGCAGTTACGGCCAGGGCTCCTACAATGAGCAGTTCTTC
TRBD1	-	TRBV7-9	15	TRBJ2-7	CASSPSVQGDSEQYF	TGTGCCAGCAGCCCCTCCGTACAGGGGGACAGCGAGCAGTACTTC
-	-	TRBV12-3/TRBV12-4	13	TRBJ1-2	CASSLGLDYGYTF	TGTGCCAGCAGTTTAGGGTTAGACTATGGCTACACCTTC
TRBD1	-	TRBV6-2/TRBV6-3	13	TRBJ2-7	CASSRPTGREQYF	TGTGCCAGCAGCCGGCCGACAGGGCGAGAGCAGTACTTC
-	once	TRBV5-1	16	TRBJ2-4	CASRPAPRESKNIQYF	TGCGCCAGCAGACCCGCACCCAGGGAATCCAAAAACATTCAGTACTTC
-	few	TRBV4-3	16	TRBJ2-5	CASSQVHSPGAETQYF	TGCGCCAGCAGCCAAGTCCATTCGCCAGGGGCAGAGACCCAGTACTTC
TRBD1	-	TRBV5-4	16	TRBJ1-2	CASSHRVETGHYGYTF	TGTGCCAGCAGCCATCGAGTCGAGACAGGGCACTATGGCTACACCTTC
-	-	TRBV7-9	14	TRBJ2-3	CASSPPLNLNTQYF	TGTGCCAGCAGCCCCCCCCTCAACTTAAATACGCAGTATTTT
-	-	TRBV5-5	14	TRBJ2-7	CASSFSSRSYEQYF	TGTGCCAGCAGCTTTTCAAGTCGGTCCTACGAGCAGTACTTC
-	-	TRBV14	14	TRBJ1-6	CASSQEAGGSPLHF	TGTGCCAGCAGCCAAGAGGCGGGAGGTTCACCCCTCCACTTT
TRBD2	-	TRBV23-1	16	TRBJ2-1	CASSQYLAVRRNEQFF	TGCGCCAGCAGTCAATATCTAGCGGTACGTCGCAATGAGCAGTTCTTC
TRBD1	-	TRBV5-8	15	TRBJ2-3	CASSRSGQGPDTQYF	TGTGCCAGCAGCCGATCAGGACAGGGTCCAGATACGCAGTATTTT
-	-	TRBV6-5	14	TRBJ2-7	CASRRVDSSYEQYF	TGTGCCAGCAGACGTGTAGACTCCTCCTACGAGCAGTACTTC
TRBD1	-	TRBV5-1	14	TRBJ2-5	CASSWDSTQETQYF	TGCGCCAGCAGCTGGGACAGCACTCAAGAGACCCAGTACTTC
TRBD2	-	TRBV5-8	15	TRBJ2-7	CASNLWTSGTYEQYF	TGTGCCAGCAACCTGTGGACTAGCGGGACCTACGAGCAGTACTTC
TRBD2	-	TRBV27	17	TRBJ2-3	CASSLGLAGGLTDTQYF	TGTGCCAGCAGTTTAGGGCTAGCGGGAGGGCTCACAGATACGCAGTATTTT
-	-	TRBV3-1/TRBV3-2	12	TRBJ2-7	CASSRGGGEQYF	TGTGCCAGCAGCCGGGGAGGGGGCGAGCAGTACTTC
TRBD1	once	TRBV5-1	15	TRBJ2-7	CASSQGTGQGNEQYF	TGCGCCAGCAGTCAGGGAACAGGACAGGGGAACGAGCAGTACTTC
TRBD2	-	TRBV27	18	TRBJ2-3	CASSLRWGLAERTDTQYF	TGTGCCAGCAGTTTAAGATGGGGACTAGCGGAACGCACAGATACGCAGTATTTT
-	-	TRBV5-1	15	TRBJ2-7	CASSPGAVNAYEQYF	TGCGCCAGCAGCCCCGGAGCAGTGAATGCCTACGAGCAGTACTTC
-	-	TRBV19	14	TRBJ2-5	CASSRESNQETQYF	TGTGCCAGTAGTAGGGAGAGCAACCAAGAGACCCAGTACTTC
TRBD2	-	TRBV5-1	15	TRBJ2-1	CANTPGLAGYNEQFF	TGCGCCAACACCCCGGGACTAGCGGGCTACAATGAGCAGTTCTTC
-	few	TRBV11-2	14	TRBJ1-5	CASSPQGIDQPQHF	TGTGCCAGCAGCCCGCAGGGGATAGATCAGCCCCAGCATTTT
-	-	TRBV9	13	TRBJ1-2	CASSVDFNYGYTF	TGTGCCAGCAGCGTTGACTTCAACTATGGCTACACCTTC
TRBD2	-	TRBV27	13	TRBJ2-1	CASSLQAGGRWFF	TGTGCCAGCAGCCTACAGGCGGGCGGGAGATGGTTCTTC
-	-	TRBV7-2	14	TRBJ1-2	CASSSPGRDYGYTF	TGTGCCAGCAGCTCTCCGGGTCGAGACTATGGCTACACCTTC
-	-	TRBV4-2	12	TRBJ1-2	CASSLGQMGYTF	TGTGCCAGCAGCCTCGGACAGATGGGCTACACCTTC
-	-	TRBV11-3	13	TRBJ2-3	CASSLEPGGRQYF	TGTGCCAGCAGCTTGGAACCGGGGGGCAGGCAGTATTTT
TRBD1	-	TRBV9	15	TRBJ1-2	CASSASLGTGDGYTF	TGTGCCAGCAGCGCGTCCTTAGGGACAGGGGATGGCTACACCTTC
TRBD1	-	TRBV5-1	14	TRBJ1-1	CASSLGQGGTEAFF	TGCGCCAGCAGCTTGGGGCAGGGGGGCACTGAAGCTTTCTTT
TRBD2	-	TRBV27	16	TRBJ2-2	CASSSLAGGIGGELFF	TGTGCCAGCAGTTCCTTAGCGGGAGGGATAGGCGGGGAGCTGTTTTTT
-	-	TRBV9	13	TRBJ2-7	CASTERGEGQQYF	TGTGCCAGCACCGAAAGGGGGGAGGGCCAGCAGTACTTC
TRBD2	few	TRBV4-1	19	TRBJ2-3	CASSQDIPSGRGFTDTQYF	TGCGCCAGCAGCCAAGATATCCCTAGCGGGAGGGGTTTCACAGATACGCAGTATTTT
-	once	TRBV6-6	14	TRBJ2-2	CASRRTTNTGELFF	TGTGCCAGCCGCCGAACTACGAACACCGGGGAGCTGTTTTTT
-	-	TRBV7-2	15	TRBJ1-4	CASSQTGGRGEKLFF	TGTGCCAGCAGCCAAACCGGGGGGCGTGGCGAAAAACTGTTTTTT